This T cell receptor (beta chain) is drawn from a study of cytomegalovirus exposure and HLA in healthy donors (dated by TCRdb to about 2017). Background on the whole study: A later analysis indicated that the 90 to 150 validation repertoires were generated on the platform also employed for the 670 or so repertoires of the first cohort. To predict cytomegalovirus infection status, the study brought together high-throughput TCR immunosequencing, statistical association of individual TCRs with disease status, and machine learning. The aim of the study was to test whether cataloging public T cell receptors could identify signatures of past pathogen exposure. Besides the first cohort of around 670 subjects, a separate validation cohort made up of 95 to 150 different subjects was used. Overall study results and their limits: A later analysis found that TCRs clustered in the first cohort also tended to co-occur in the roughly 110 validation repertoires, with approximately 95% of cluster scores above 0. A few of the identified cytomegalovirus-associated TCR beta chains were confirmed in vitro to be specific for cytomegalovirus antigens. All 130 or so repertoires were used to score co-occurrence in the validation cohort in a later analysis, because that analysis had no HLA typing for the cohort. The classifier was reported to diagnose cytomegalovirus status with high specificity and sensitivity in both the original cohort and the validation cohort. Most TCR sequences were seen in very few donors, while some public TCRs were found in many individuals. The study listed approximately 150 TCR beta chains as associated with cytomegalovirus. According to the authors, the approach could potentially be generalized to other disease states and immunological phenotypes.

Separate from the roughly 650-subject first cohort, the validation cohort of about 120 subjects was the group to which the donors belonged. As for this clone: Its antigen is not yet known. No base qualities exist here, and no much larger clone lies one base off it.

Library generation was performed with the immunoSEQ multiplex PCR assay. In the original analysis: A statistical classification framework was built for diagnosing cytomegalovirus status from the catalog of TCR beta chain sequences. Here the immuneACCESS table is served through TCRdb, limited to in-frame sequences with V and J called. Missing clones are a known gap in these copies; in checked studies unresolved V genes cover under half, and the rest lacks a known reason. V, J and clone size derive from that table, while D and trimming were established from the DNA sequence. This sample lists roughly 180,000 clones; around 86% were detected once. The top ten clones comprise less than 9.5% of the sample. The TCR was taken from a young man in good health and CMV-seropositive. Source material: PBMCs.

The bases read TGTGCCAGTAGTACGGGAACCAAGAGCACTAACTATGGCTACACCTTC. Protein translation: CASSTGTKSTNYGYTF. The sequence is built from TRBV19 and TRBJ1-2, with the D gene too uncertain to name. V is shortened by 4 bases, J by 0 bases, and the region joining them spans 15 bases. CDR1 LNHDA and CDR2 SQIVND were looked up in the germline V gene (reference sequence). From the cysteine through the phenylalanine, the CDR3 covers 16 amino acids. The sequence is cut down to CDR3 DNA, 48 bases in frame from base 1.